Below, 11 T cell receptor beta chains from the same sample are listed, as sequenced in a study of cytomegalovirus exposure and HLA in healthy donors. Amplification used 60 Vbeta primers and 13 Jbeta primers. Libraries were prepared by immunoSEQ multiplex PCR; TCRdb keeps only in-frame clonotypes and omits some of them. The profile shows around 76,000 clones, approximately 70% of them singletons. Sequences were obtained from PBMCs. The receptor source for this set is a woman between 45 and 65 years old in good health and CMV-seropositive.

The rearrangement joins TRBV10-2 to TRBJ1-5; tentative D call: TRBD1 (6 bases). V was trimmed by 2 bases and J by 0 bases, leaving 14 bases between them. The CDR3 totals 17 residues. The germline V gene encodes CDR1 WSHSY and CDR2 SAAADI. CDR3 amino acids: CASSEVAGALSNQPQHF. The CDR3 nucleotides read TGCGCCAGCAGTGAGGTGGCGGGGGCGCTTAGCAATCAGCCCCAGCATTTT.

This clone was observed a few times. V and J are TRBV28 and TRBJ1-5, with 8 bases matching TRBD1. Germline V CDR1 and CDR2: MDHEN, SYDVKM. V was pared by 6 bases and J by 2 bases, with 6 bases of the junction left unmatched. There are 15 residues in the CDR3. The CDR3 sequence is CASRPDRVGNQPQHF. CDR3 DNA sequence: TGTGCCAGCAGACCGGACAGGGTTGGCAATCAGCCCCAGCATTTT.

The gene calls are TRBV5-1 and TRBJ1-2; D is uncertain. Trimming took 4 bases from V and 3 from J, leaving 13 bases between them. CDR3 size: 14 residues. Germline V gene data show CDR1 as SGHRS and CDR2 as YFSETQ. CDR3 amino acids: CASSEIGADYGYTF. Here the CDR3 DNA reads TGCGCCAGCAGCGAAATTGGAGCGGACTATGGCTACACCTTC.

In the case of this clone: Other DNA sequences in this specimen translate into the identical CDR3. The chain combines TRBV27 with TRBJ2-1, with 9 bases fitting TRBD2. The germline gives CDR1 MNHEY, CDR2 SMNVEV (reference sequence). The CDR3 sequence is 13 residues long. Trimming cost V 6 bases and J 4 bases; bases outside gene matches: 1. The CDR3 sequence is CASRTSGYNEQFF. The CDR3, as DNA: TGTGCCAGCAGGACTAGCGGATACAATGAGCAGTTCTTC.

The chain links TRBV5-1 to TRBJ2-1; no clear D gene. The germline V gene has CDR1 SGHRS and CDR2 YFSETQ. The CDR3 is 16 amino acids. The germline V and J ends were trimmed by 1 base and 0 bases, with 11 bases remaining between them. The CDR3 region is CASSLPGRNSYNEQFF. CDR3 coding DNA: TGCGCCAGCAGCTTGCCTGGGCGTAACTCCTACAATGAGCAGTTCTTC. Variable domain in full (rest from reference TRBV5-1 and TRBJ2-1): KAGVTQTPRYLIKTRGQQVTLSCSPISGHRSVSWYQQTPGQGLQFLFEYFSETQRNKGNFPGRFSGRQFSNSRSEMNVSTLELGDSALYLCASSLPGRNSYNEQFFGPGTRLTVL.

This chain connects TRBV19 to TRBJ1-2; TRBD1 matches 8 bases. The V gene's germline CDR1 is LNHDA and CDR2 SQIVND (reference sequence). This CDR3 region has 14 residues. V lost 6 bases to trimming and J lost 4 bases; unmatched junction nucleotides: 7. CDR3 residues: CASRGDRLVYGYTF. CDR3 nucleotide sequence: TGTGCCAGTAGGGGGGACAGGTTGGTCTATGGCTACACCTTC.

The rearrangement links TRBV19 to TRBJ2-3, with D perhaps matching TRBD1 (5 bases). This CDR3 spans 16 amino acids. Germline V gene sequence: CDR1 LNHDA, CDR2 SQIVND (reference sequence). Trimming stripped 5 bases from V and 3 bases from J, with 18 bases between. The CDR3: CASSAKGPPWTDTQYF. For the CDR3, the DNA is TGTGCCAGTAGTGCGAAGGGGCCCCCTTGGACAGATACGCAGTATTTT.

This clone showed up just a few times. The J gene is TRBJ1-2, the V gene TRBV5-4; a weak D match, TRBD1 (5 bases). The V end was cut by 6 bases, the J end by 1 base, with 16 bases between. The CDR3 covers 15 residues. Germline CDR1 and CDR2: SGHNT and YYREEE (reference sequence). Here the CDR3 DNA reads TGTGCCAGCACCAGATCCCCACAGGATAACTATGGCTACACCTTC. Protein sequence: CASTRSPQDNYGYTF.

This clone is labeled as medium-sized. V usage is TRBV11-3 and J usage is TRBJ1-1; 7 nucleotides align to TRBD1. Trimming removed 1 base from V and 6 bases from J; junction bases left unmatched: 5. This CDR3 is 14 amino acids long. Germline CDR1 reads SGHNT; CDR2 reads YENEEA. The DNA of the CDR3 is TGTGCCAGCAGCTTAGGGGGGACAGTCGCTGAAGCTTTCTTT. Protein sequence: CASSLGGTVAEAFF.

The chain recombines TRBV9 with TRBJ1-2; 8 bases align to TRBD1. The CDR3 loop spans 13 amino acids. Unmatched junction bases numbered 5, after V lost 3 bases and J lost 7 bases. The V gene's germline CDR1 is SGDLS and CDR2 YYNGEE. The CDR3 coding sequence is TGTGCCAGCAGCGCCTCGGACAGGGCTGGCTACACCTTC. Residues: CASSASDRAGYTF. The whole variable domain, remainder taken from reference TRBV9 and TRBJ1-2, is DSGVTQTPKHLITATGQRVTLRCSPRSGDLSVYWYQQSLDQGLQFLIQYYNGEERAKGNILERFSAQQFPDLHSELNLSSLELGDSALYFCASSASDRAGYTFGSGTRLTVV.

CDR3 nucleotides: TGCAGTGCCCCTTACACAGATACGCAGTATTTT. Its protein is CSAPYTDTQYF. The chain couples TRBV20-1 to TRBJ2-3; unclear D gene. V was trimmed by 6 bases and J by 2 bases, leaving 6 bases between them. This CDR3 has 11 amino acids. CDR1 and CDR2 (germline): DFQATT, SNEGSKA (reference sequence).